This TCR beta chain was sequenced in a study of shared clonotypes between healthy human individuals. As for the study in general: Per donor, CD8 memory used one plate, CD8 naive used two, CD4 memory used three and CD4 naive used three.

The table lists this clone with a count of one. What it binds is unknown. As defined, naive CD8 cells were CD45RO-negative and positively selected for CCR7, with terminally differentiated effector memory CD45RA+ cells excluded. Study-level results: Sequencing depth was expected to influence donor clonotype sharing.

Generated by immunoSEQ multiplex PCR, the TCRdb table keeps only in-frame clones and is missing some. This table has fewer than 850,000 clones, about 96% appearing once. This CDR3 region has 14 residues. From germline, CDR1 is SQVTM and CDR2 ANQGSEA. The V gene end was trimmed by 1 base and the J gene end by 7 bases; junction bases not matched to a gene: 6. The chain links TRBV29-1 to TRBJ2-1, with 8 bases aligning to TRBD2. Material: naive CD8+ T cells sorted from blood. The clonotype originates from a man aged 25 to 45 in good health. CDR3 in DNA: TGCAGCGTTGAAGGGTCCGGGAGGGATAATGAGCAGTTCTTC. As protein: CSVEGSGRDNEQFF.